These 24 T cell receptor beta chains were all obtained from the same sample, sequenced in a study of T cells in Graves' hyperthyroidism and ophthalmopathy. The source material, RNA transcripts, was used to amplify TCR beta CDR3 regions. TCR CDR3 underwent first-round RT-PCR with the HTBI primer set. TCRdb fed the multiplex PCR reads into MiXCR, producing one record per CDR3 protein. The table includes hundreds of thousands of distinct CDR3 sequences, over 35% detected once. Sequencing used blood. These receptors were taken from a man between 18 and 35 years old with Graves' hyperthyroidism.

This clonotype was recorded a few times. V usage is TRBV7-9 and J usage is TRBJ2-7, with 9 bases that match TRBD1. The germline V gene has CDR1 SEHNR and CDR2 FQNEAQ (reference sequence). The CDR3 contains 17 residues. The ends lost 2 bases at V and 1 base at J; junction bases unmatched: 9. The CDR3 DNA sequence: TGTGCCAGCAGCTTAAATGGCGGGGGACAGGGTTCCTACGAGCAGTACTTC. Translated: CASSLNGGGQGSYEQYF.

This clonotype came up a few times. The chain couples TRBV2 to TRBJ1-6; D possibly corresponds to TRBD1 (6 bases). V shed 6 bases and J shed 9 bases, with 18 bases lying between them. The CDR3 loop spans 15 amino acids. CDR1 is SNHLY, CDR2 FYNNEI, per germline. CDR3 in DNA: TGTGCCAGCAGCCCCGCGGGGGCCCCCATTTCACCCCTCCACTTT. Protein sequence: CASSPAGAPISPLHF.

This clonotype came up a few times. The chain uses TRBV19 and TRBJ1-5; D is unresolved. V was pared by 8 bases and J by 0 bases, with 11 bases between. The CDR3 spans 14 residues. Germline loops: CDR1 LNHDA, CDR2 SQIVND (reference sequence). The CDR3 protein is CASGIVYSNQPQHF. The DNA of the CDR3 is TGTGCCAGTGGGATCGTATATAGCAATCAGCCCCAGCATTTT.

V usage is TRBV9 and J usage is TRBJ2-1, with D hard to call. The germline gives CDR1 SGDLS, CDR2 YYNGEE. This CDR3 has 12 amino acids. V lost 7 bases and J 2 bases, leaving 7 bases between the germline ends. The CDR3 DNA reads TGTGCCAGCGGGAACGCCTACAATGAGCAGTTCTTC. Its translation: CASGNAYNEQFF.

This clonotype turned up a few times. This chain links TRBV13 with TRBJ2-7, with 7 bases matching TRBD1. V was clipped by 2 bases and J by 3 bases; unmatched bases: 7. The CDR3 has 15 amino acids. Germline CDR1 is PRHDT and CDR2 is FYEKMQ (reference sequence). The DNA of the CDR3 is TGTGCCAGCAGCTTACAGGGCGCAGGGGGCTACGAGCAGTACTTC. Amino acid sequence: CASSLQGAGGYEQYF.

As for this clonotype: The junction and the germline gene differ at one end; a read error may be behind it. This rearrangement joins TRBV7-2 to TRBJ1-6; D gene uncertain. There are 14 residues in the CDR3. CDR1 is SGHTA and CDR2 is FQGNSA in the germline V gene. The CDR3 is CASSLDRSGSEQDF. In DNA, the CDR3 is TGTGCCAGCAGCTTGGACCGGAGCGGGAGCGAGCAGGATTTT.

This chain links TRBV12-5 with TRBJ2-7; D is perhaps TRBD1 (6 bases). Trimming took off 6 bases at V and 5 bases at J, with 14 bases between the two ends. The germline V gene encodes CDR1 LGHNT and CDR2 FRNRAP. The CDR3 sequence is 13 residues long. The chain's CDR3 is CASGHGQGHEQYF. The CDR3 coding sequence is TGTGCTAGTGGCCACGGGCAGGGGCACGAGCAGTACTTC.

The chain links TRBV6-2 or TRBV6-3 to TRBJ2-2, with TRBD1 as a possible D gene (5 bases). V was trimmed by 7 bases and J by 0 bases, leaving 9 bases between them. The CDR3 totals 14 residues. In germline, CDR1 is MNHEY, CDR2 SVGEGT. CDR3 DNA: TGTGCCAGCAACCCGACAGCGAACACCGGGGAGCTGTTTTTT. Translated: CASNPTANTGELFF.

The chain recombines TRBV9 with TRBJ1-4; D is uncertain. Germline V gives CDR1 SGDLS, CDR2 YYNGEE. Trimming removed 1 base from V and 0 bases from J, with 13 bases in between. The CDR3 loop spans 17 amino acids. The CDR3 loop is CASSVKGHGATNEKLFF. The CDR3 DNA follows: TGTGCCAGCAGCGTAAAGGGCCATGGGGCAACTAATGAAAAACTGTTTTTT.

The chain recombines TRBV7-6 with TRBJ2-2, with a possible D match to TRBD2 (6 bases). The CDR3 length is 16 residues. V lost 1 base, J lost 4 bases, and 13 bases lay in between. CDR1 is SGHVS, CDR2 FNYEAQ, per germline. The CDR3 is CASSLGVAEATGELFF. As DNA, the CDR3 is TGTGCCAGCAGCTTAGGGGTAGCGGAGGCCACCGGGGAGCTGTTTTTT.

The chain is built from TRBV29-1 and TRBJ2-7, with 7 bases lining up with TRBD1. With 6 bases clipped from V and 3 bases from J, the junction kept 5 bases outside the gene matches. This CDR3 has 12 residues. The germline CDR1 and CDR2 sequences are SQVTM and ANQGSEA. In nucleotides, the CDR3 is TGCAGCGTAGACAGGGACGGCTACGAGCAGTACTTC. As protein: CSVDRDGYEQYF.

The CDR3 nucleotides read TGTGCCAGCAGCTTAAATCGGTGGGGGGCGAACACTGAAGCTTTCTTT. Translated: CASSLNRWGANTEAFF. The chain employs TRBV7-9 and TRBJ1-1; tentatively, D is TRBD1 (6 bases). Germline V gene sequence: CDR1 SEHNR, CDR2 FQNEAQ (reference sequence). With 2 bases removed from V and 1 base from J, the gap between germline ends came to 14 bases. This CDR3 has 16 residues.

This clonotype occurred many times. The chain employs TRBV5-1 and TRBJ1-1; 8 bases match TRBD1. The V gene's germline CDR1 is SGHRS and CDR2 YFSETQ. V shed 4 bases and J 4 bases; nucleotides not matched to a gene: 3. The CDR3 spans 13 residues. The CDR3 loop reads CASSNRGTTEAFF. CDR3 nucleotides: TGCGCCAGCAGCAACAGGGGGACCACTGAAGCTTTCTTT.

The chain is built from TRBV7-9 and TRBJ1-1; no clear D gene. The germline V and J ends were trimmed by 5 bases and 0 bases, with 19 bases remaining between them. CDR3 length equals 17 residues. Germline assignment: CDR1 SEHNR and CDR2 FQNEAQ (reference sequence). The CDR3, as DNA: TGTGCCAGCAGCCTCTCGGTACAGACGGGAATGAACACTGAAGCTTTCTTT. Its protein product is CASSLSVQTGMNTEAFF.

This clonotype was seen ten or more times. The gene calls are TRBV6-4 and TRBJ1-5; D remains ambiguous. Germline assignment: CDR1 MRHNA and CDR2 SNTAGT. Trimming removed 4 bases from V and 7 bases from J, with 5 bases in between. There are 11 residues in the CDR3. CDR3: CASSGWQPQHF. CDR3 coding DNA: TGTGCCAGCAGTGGATGGCAGCCCCAGCATTTT.

This clonotype was detected a few times. The chain employs TRBV5-1 and TRBJ2-5; 7 nucleotides agree with TRBD2. This CDR3 has 13 amino acids. J was trimmed by 9 bases and V by 0 bases; bases with no gene match: 5. Germline V CDR1 and CDR2: SGHRS, YFSETQ. CDR3 nucleotides: TGCGCCAGCAGCTTGGAAAGCGGGATACCCCAGTACTTC. Protein: CASSLESGIPQYF.

The V call is TRBV6-6, the J call TRBJ2-5, with 7 bases aligning to TRBD1. The J segment lost 5 bases and the V segment lost 7 bases, leaving 4 bases of the junction unmatched. The CDR3 contains 12 residues. Germline V gene data show CDR1 as MNHNY and CDR2 as SVGAGI (reference sequence). The CDR3 DNA reads TGTGCCAGCACTTCCAGGGGGGAGACCCAGTACTTC. Its translation: CASTSRGETQYF.

This CDR3 is CASTRRLSGLAGGPRQETQYF. The CDR3 coding sequence is TGTGCCAGCACTCGCCGCCTAAGTGGACTAGCGGGGGGGCCTAGGCAAGAGACCCAGTACTTC. This chain uses TRBV12-3 or TRBV12-4 with TRBJ2-5; 15 bases match TRBD2. Trimming at V came to 7 bases and at J to 2 bases, leaving 20 bases not matched to a gene. The CDR3 is 21 amino acids.

At least ten counts were recorded for this clonotype. CDR3 DNA: TGCAGTGCTTCCGACACTTATGGCTACACCTTC. It encodes CSASDTYGYTF. The V and J genes are TRBV20-1 and TRBJ1-2; unclear D gene. V gave up 5 bases and J gave up 5 bases, with 9 bases separating them. The CDR3 loop spans 11 amino acids. In germline, CDR1 is DFQATT, CDR2 SNEGSKA (reference sequence).

This clonotype appeared many times. This chain connects TRBV7-9 to TRBJ2-5; 7 bases are a match to TRBD2. The CDR3 consists of 15 residues. Trimming removed 5 bases from V and 4 bases from J; junction bases left unmatched: 10. In germline, CDR1 is SEHNR, CDR2 FQNEAQ (reference sequence). The CDR3 here is CASSPRGNELETQYF. CDR3 DNA: TGTGCCAGCAGCCCGCGGGGGAACGAACTAGAGACCCAGTACTTC.

This clonotype has at least ten counts. The chain links TRBV10-3 to TRBJ2-7; 8 nucleotides align to TRBD1. The V segment lost 10 bases and the J segment 1 base; nucleotides outside the gene matches: 15. Germline V gene lookup returns CDR1 ENHRY and CDR2 SYGVKD. CDR3 length equals 16 residues. CDR3 coding DNA: TGTGCCACCAACCCCAGGGGGCAGGGAAGGTCCTACGAGCAGTACTTC. It encodes CATNPRGQGRSYEQYF.

Comments on this clonotype: This sequence may be a read error, since a much larger clone differs from it by one base. The chain couples TRBV20-1 to TRBJ2-7; the D gene is possibly TRBD2 (5 bases). In germline, CDR1 is DFQATT, CDR2 SNEGSKA (reference sequence). V gave up 6 bases and J gave up 0 bases, with 9 bases separating them. The CDR3 runs 12 residues. DNA of the CDR3: TGCAGTGCCGCCGAGGGCTCCTACGAGCAGTACTTC. It yields the protein CSAAEGSYEQYF.

This clonotype was counted at least ten times. This rearrangement joins TRBV20-1 to TRBJ1-1; D is uncertain. The germline CDR1 and CDR2 sequences are DFQATT and SNEGSKA (reference sequence). The V and J ends lost 6 bases and 5 bases respectively, with 13 bases between them. This CDR3 has 12 residues. CDR3 in DNA: TGCAGTGCCAACATCGTGGGGACTGAAGCTTTCTTT. Its translation: CSANIVGTEAFF.

This clonotype has a count of ten or more. The chain recombines TRBV7-2 with TRBJ2-5; TRBD2 might be the D (6 bases). The V gene lost 5 bases and the J gene lost 2 bases, with 12 bases spanning the gap. This CDR3 spans 14 amino acids. Germline loops: CDR1 SGHTA, CDR2 FQGNSA. The CDR3 DNA is TGTGCCAGCAGCCCAATGGGACTGCAAGAGACCCAGTACTTC. Its protein product is CASSPMGLQETQYF.